This T cell receptor beta chain was retrieved from a study of a mutant IDH1 vaccine in newly diagnosed glioma. The data were produced by immunoSEQ multiplex PCR, yet TCRdb's version contains in-frame clones alone and is incomplete. The sample contains some 70,000 clones, approximately 79% of which appear only once. The V and J ends lost 5 bases and 2 bases respectively, with 9 bases between them. Germline V lookup: CDR1 SNHLY, CDR2 FYNNEI. The CDR3 is 13 amino acids. Time point: baseline, week 1 (first vaccination visit). This sample's treatment: pre-vaccination baseline after standard-of-care therapy. This clone has a single count.

The clonotype originates from a man aged 50 or older with glioma. The sequences come from PBMCs, collected from a glioma patient treated with radiotherapy, temozolomide or both. The rearrangement uses TRBV2 and TRBJ2-5; perhaps TRBD2 as D (6 bases). CDR3 sequence reads: CASSRLVQETQYF. The CDR3 DNA reads TGTGCCAGCAGTCGACTAGTTCAAGAGACCCAGTACTTC. Together with reference TRBV2 and TRBJ2-5, the CDR3 gives the full variable domain: EPEVTQTPSHQVTQMGQEVILRCVPISNHLYFYWYRQILGQKVEFLVSFYNNEISEKSEIFDDQFSVERPDGSNFTLKIRSTKLEDSAMYFCASSRLVQETQYFGPGTRLLVL.